The next 21 T cell receptor beta chains were all read from a single sample in a study of pediatric ulcerative colitis (dated by TCRdb to the late 2010s). Library prep was done by the immunoSEQ multiplex PCR assay. Drawn from immuneACCESS, this table holds only the in-frame rearrangements with V and J called that TCRdb kept. Clones are partly lost; checked studies trace under half to an unresolved V gene and leave the rest unexplained. Within this sample are under 45,000 clones, with roughly 80% of them counted one time only. 20% to 25% of the sample goes to the ten largest clones. Source material: blood. The receptor source for this set is a girl aged 10 to 17 with moderate ulcerative colitis.

The chain carries TRBV25-1 and TRBJ2-6; a weak D match, TRBD2 (6 bases). The V gene's germline CDR1 is MGHDK and CDR2 SYGVNS. Trimming removed 3 bases from V and 2 bases from J, with 8 bases in between. CDR3 length: 15 amino acids. The DNA of the CDR3 is TGTGCCAGCAGTGACTCGGGAGCTGGGGCCAACGTCCTGACTTTC. Its translation is CASSDSGAGANVLTF.

This chain joins TRBV4-2 and TRBJ1-5; tentatively, D is TRBD1 (6 bases). CDR3 size: 17 residues. The V gene lost 1 base and the J gene lost 3 bases, with 16 bases spanning the gap. The germline gives CDR1 LGHNA, CDR2 YNFKEQ. CDR3 protein: CASSQGDNRYVNQPQHF. The CDR3 bases are TGTGCCAGCAGCCAAGGGGACAACAGGTACGTCAATCAGCCCCAGCATTTT.

Remarks on this clone: One junction end disagrees with the germline gene, perhaps due to a read error. V is TRBV10-3 and J is TRBJ2-2, with a tentative D call TRBD2 (5 bases). The CDR3 covers 16 residues. Looked up from germline, CDR1 is ENHRY and CDR2 is SYGVKD. Written as DNA, the CDR3 is TGTGCCAGCAGTTACTCGAGGCTAGCCAACACCGGGGAGCTGTTTTTT. Amino acids: CASSYSRLANTGELFF.

The chain carries TRBV11-1 and TRBJ1-1; 7 bases align to TRBD1. The germline V gene encodes CDR1 SGHAT and CDR2 FQDESV (reference sequence). V gave up 5 bases and J gave up 2 bases; unmatched junction bases: 8. The CDR3 sequence is 15 residues long. The CDR3 DNA is TGTGCCAGCAGCGTACTGACAGGGACCAACACTGAAGCTTTCTTT. This sequence encodes CASSVLTGTNTEAFF.

The gene calls are TRBV4-2 and TRBJ2-7; no definite D call. Germline V gives CDR1 LGHNA, CDR2 YNFKEQ. The CDR3 contains 13 residues. V lost 2 bases to trimming and J lost 3 bases, with 8 bases between them. The CDR3: CASSQPGDYEQYF. The CDR3 DNA reads as TGTGCCAGCAGCCAACCCGGCGACTACGAGCAGTACTTC.

The V and J genes are TRBV6-6 and TRBJ2-1; 10 bases agree with TRBD1. CDR1 and CDR2 (germline): MNHNY, SVGAGI (reference sequence). J lost 6 bases, V lost 6 bases, and 5 bases had no gene match. This CDR3 is 14 amino acids long. The CDR3 protein is CASRRQGAPNEQFF. CDR3 sequence (DNA): TGTGCCAGCAGGCGACAGGGGGCTCCCAATGAGCAGTTCTTC.

The chain has TRBV6-5 and TRBJ1-5; 10 bases line up with TRBD1. The germline V gene encodes CDR1 MNHEY and CDR2 SVGAGI. The junction had 4 bases not matched to a gene; V was cut back by 4 bases and J by 7 bases. This CDR3 is 14 amino acids long. The CDR3 loop is CASSSGTGVQPQHF. The CDR3 DNA is TGTGCCAGCAGTTCCGGGACAGGGGTCCAGCCCCAGCATTTT.

The gene calls are TRBV30 and TRBJ2-1; D not certain. The CDR3 is 12 amino acids. V was trimmed by 3 bases and J by 5 bases, leaving 8 bases between them. Germline CDR1 is GTSNPN and CDR2 is SVGIG (reference sequence). CDR3 sequence reads: CAWRTGHNEQFF. The DNA for the CDR3 is TGTGCCTGGAGGACTGGCCACAATGAGCAGTTCTTC.

V usage is TRBV6-5 and J usage is TRBJ2-7; D gene uncertain. Trimming took off 4 bases at V and 2 bases at J, with 12 bases between the two ends. Germline CDR1 MNHEY, CDR2 SVGAGI. CDR3 length equals 14 residues. The CDR3 region is CASSLSGTTYEQYF. The DNA of the CDR3 is TGTGCCAGCAGTTTATCGGGTACTACCTACGAGCAGTACTTC.

V and J are TRBV10-3 and TRBJ2-1, with unresolved D. CDR3 size: 14 residues. V was shortened by 4 bases and J by 4 bases, with 11 bases between the two germline ends. Germline assignment: CDR1 ENHRY and CDR2 SYGVKD. CDR3 loop: CAISGSGSYNEQFF. CDR3 DNA: TGTGCCATCAGTGGTTCTGGCTCGTACAATGAGCAGTTCTTC.

This sequence joins TRBV2 and TRBJ2-1; the match to TRBD1 covers 8 bases. Germline CDR1 reads SNHLY; CDR2 reads FYNNEI. The CDR3 sequence is 15 residues long. The V segment lost 6 bases and the J segment 4 bases; nucleotides outside the gene matches: 8. The CDR3 region has the DNA TGTGCCAGCAGAGTCACAGGGGGGACGTACAATGAGCAGTTCTTC. It codes for CASRVTGGTYNEQFF.

This rearrangement joins TRBV7-9 to TRBJ2-1, with TRBD1 matching over 10 bases. The germline V gene has CDR1 SEHNR and CDR2 FQNEAQ (reference sequence). The CDR3 covers 16 residues. The V gene end was trimmed by 4 bases and the J gene end by 6 bases; junction bases not matched to a gene: 9. DNA for the CDR3: TGTGCCAGCAGCTACCCGCCCGGGACAGGGGCCAATGAGCAGTTCTTC. Protein sequence: CASSYPPGTGANEQFF.

The V gene is TRBV5-5, the J gene TRBJ2-1; 8 bases match TRBD1. There are 15 residues in the CDR3. CDR1 is SGHKS, CDR2 YYEKEE, per germline (reference sequence). V was pared by 0 bases and J by 1 base, with 0 bases of the junction left unmatched. CDR3 nucleotide sequence: TGTGCCAGCAGCTTGGGACAGGGGTCCTACAATGAGCAGTTCTTC. Amino acid sequence: CASSLGQGSYNEQFF.

This chain connects TRBV15 to TRBJ2-3, with TRBD2 matching over 11 bases. The germline V gene encodes CDR1 LNHNV and CDR2 YYDKDF (reference sequence). The V segment lost 3 bases and the J segment 4 bases; nucleotides outside the gene matches: 9. The CDR3 sequence is 17 residues long. The CDR3 region is CATSRVGLAGGSDTQYF. The CDR3 bases are TGTGCCACCAGCAGGGTCGGGCTAGCGGGAGGATCAGATACGCAGTATTTT.

The J gene is TRBJ2-3, the V gene TRBV11-3, with a tentative D call TRBD1 (6 bases). CDR3 length equals 16 residues. V was clipped by 5 bases and J by 1 base, with 16 bases between them. Germline V lookup: CDR1 SGHNT, CDR2 YENEEA. CDR3 sequence reads: CASSPGRGHRTDTQYF. DNA of the CDR3: TGTGCCAGCAGCCCCGGTCGGGGACATCGCACAGATACGCAGTATTTT.

The chain uses TRBV4-1 and TRBJ2-1; no clear D gene. Per germline, CDR1 MGHRA and CDR2 YSYEKL. The CDR3 is 17 amino acids. The V and J ends lost 3 bases and 9 bases respectively, with 24 bases between them. The CDR3 sequence is CASSHPPDLRSPGEQFF. The CDR3 DNA follows: TGCGCCAGCAGCCACCCGCCCGATCTCAGGTCCCCCGGTGAGCAGTTCTTC.

This clone showed up just once. The CDR3, as DNA: TGTGCCAGCAGGTGGAACCCCGGGACAGGGGAAAACGTCTCTGGGGCCAACGTCCTGACTTTC. Protein sequence: CASRWNPGTGENVSGANVLTF. This chain links TRBV6-7 with TRBJ2-6; 10 nucleotides agree with TRBD1. TRBV6-7 is given ORF status, its function remaining uncertain. The CDR3 contains 21 residues. Trimming removed 6 bases from V and 0 bases from J; junction bases left unmatched: 17.

V and J are TRBV18 and TRBJ2-7; no firm D call. Germline V lookup: CDR1 KGHSH, CDR2 LQKENI. Trimming took off 0 bases at V and 5 bases at J, with 5 bases between the two ends. CDR3 length: 12 residues. The CDR3, as DNA: TGTGCCAGCTCACCACCGGGAAACGAGCAGTACTTC. Its protein product is CASSPPGNEQYF.

The chain links TRBV5-6 to TRBJ2-1; a possible D gene is TRBD1 (5 bases). Trimming took off 2 bases at V and 8 bases at J, with 17 bases between the two ends. Germline loops: CDR1 SGHDT, CDR2 YYEEEE. The CDR3 sequence is 15 residues long. The CDR3 sequence is CASSLDRTSAYEQFF. The CDR3, as DNA: TGTGCCAGCAGCTTAGATAGGACATCTGCCTATGAGCAGTTCTTC.

The chain has TRBV6-5 and TRBJ1-2; unclear D gene. Germline V gene lookup returns CDR1 MNHEY and CDR2 SVGAGI. CDR3 length: 13 amino acids. Trimming shortened V by 0 bases and J by 5 bases, and 7 bases separated the two germline ends. In DNA form, the CDR3 reads TGTGCCAGCAGTTACTCGATTGGTTATGGCTACACCTTC. It is translated as CASSYSIGYGYTF.

The gene calls are TRBV27 and TRBJ2-2; a weak D match, TRBD1 (6 bases). Germline lookup yields CDR1 MNHEY and CDR2 SMNVEV (reference sequence). The CDR3 consists of 15 residues. Trimming pared 6 bases from V and 0 bases from J, leaving 11 bases between. CDR3 in DNA: TGTGCCAGCAGCCCCAGGGGCCCGAACACCGGGGAGCTGTTTTTT. Protein sequence: CASSPRGPNTGELFF.